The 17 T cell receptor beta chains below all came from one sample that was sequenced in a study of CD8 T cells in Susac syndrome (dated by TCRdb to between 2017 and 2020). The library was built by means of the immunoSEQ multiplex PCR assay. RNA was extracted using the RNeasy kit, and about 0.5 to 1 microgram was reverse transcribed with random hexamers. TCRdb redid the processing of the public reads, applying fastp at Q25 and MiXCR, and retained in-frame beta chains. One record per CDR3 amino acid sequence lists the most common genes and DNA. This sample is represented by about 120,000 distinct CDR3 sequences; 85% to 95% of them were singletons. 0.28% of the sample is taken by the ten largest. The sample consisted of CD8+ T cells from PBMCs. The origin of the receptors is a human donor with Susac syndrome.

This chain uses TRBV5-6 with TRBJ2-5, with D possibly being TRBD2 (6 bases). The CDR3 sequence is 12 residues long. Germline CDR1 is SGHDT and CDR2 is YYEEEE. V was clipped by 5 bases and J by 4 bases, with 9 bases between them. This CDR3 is CASRGGSETQYF. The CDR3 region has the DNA TGTGCCAGCAGGGGGGGATCAGAGACCCAGTACTTC.

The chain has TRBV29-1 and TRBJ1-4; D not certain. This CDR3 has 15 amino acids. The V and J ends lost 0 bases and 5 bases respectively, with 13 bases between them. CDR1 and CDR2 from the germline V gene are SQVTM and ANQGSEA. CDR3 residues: CSVEDLREENEKLFF. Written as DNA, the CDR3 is TGCAGCGTTGAAGATCTGAGGGAGGAGAATGAAAAACTGTTTTTT.

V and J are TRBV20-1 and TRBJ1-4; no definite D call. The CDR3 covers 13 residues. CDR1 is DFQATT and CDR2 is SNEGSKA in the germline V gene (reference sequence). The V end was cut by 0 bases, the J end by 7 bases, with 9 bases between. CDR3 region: CSARDLGVEKLFF. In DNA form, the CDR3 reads TGCAGTGCTAGAGATCTCGGGGTTGAAAAACTGTTTTTT.

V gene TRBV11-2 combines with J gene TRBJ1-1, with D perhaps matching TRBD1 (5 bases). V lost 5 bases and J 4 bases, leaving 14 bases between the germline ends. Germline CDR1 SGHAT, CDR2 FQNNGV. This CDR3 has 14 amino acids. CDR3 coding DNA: TGTGCCAGCAGCCGGGGGGGAGTAAGCACTGAAGCTTTCTTT. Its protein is CASSRGGVSTEAFF.

The CDR3 reads CASSQVRTGTANEQFF. The DNA of the CDR3 is TGCGCCAGCAGCCAAGTCCGGACAGGTACCGCCAATGAGCAGTTCTTC. The chain has TRBV4-1 and TRBJ2-1; 7 bases map to TRBD1. V was clipped by 1 base and J by 6 bases; unmatched bases: 9. The CDR3 is 16 amino acids. CDR1 is MGHRA and CDR2 is YSYEKL in the germline V gene.

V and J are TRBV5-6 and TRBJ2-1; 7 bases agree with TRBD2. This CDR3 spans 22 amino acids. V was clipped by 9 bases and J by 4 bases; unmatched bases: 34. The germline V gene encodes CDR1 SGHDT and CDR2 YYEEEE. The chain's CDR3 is CATRFAGVELSGEGRGYNEQFF. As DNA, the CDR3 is TGTGCCACCAGATTCGCTGGGGTCGAGCTTTCGGGGGAGGGAAGAGGATACAATGAGCAGTTCTTC.

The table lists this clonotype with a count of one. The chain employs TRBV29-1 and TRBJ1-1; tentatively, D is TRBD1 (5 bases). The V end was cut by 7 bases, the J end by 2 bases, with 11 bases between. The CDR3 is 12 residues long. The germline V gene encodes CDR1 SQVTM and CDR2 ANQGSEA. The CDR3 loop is CSAFGGNTEAFF. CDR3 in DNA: TGCAGCGCCTTCGGGGGTAACACTGAAGCTTTCTTT.

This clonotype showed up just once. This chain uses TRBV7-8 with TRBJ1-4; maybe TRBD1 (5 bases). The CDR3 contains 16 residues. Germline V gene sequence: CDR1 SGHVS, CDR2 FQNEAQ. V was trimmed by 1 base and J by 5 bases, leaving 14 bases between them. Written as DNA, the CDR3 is TGTGCCAGCAGCTTAGGGTATAGACAGAAGAATGAAAAACTGTTTTTT. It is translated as CASSLGYRQKNEKLFF.

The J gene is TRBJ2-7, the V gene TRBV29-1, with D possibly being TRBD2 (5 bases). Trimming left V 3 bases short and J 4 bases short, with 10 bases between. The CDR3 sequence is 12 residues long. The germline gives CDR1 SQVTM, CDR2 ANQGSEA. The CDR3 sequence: CSVDVGGYEQYF. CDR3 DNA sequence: TGCAGCGTTGACGTTGGAGGTTACGAGCAGTACTTC.

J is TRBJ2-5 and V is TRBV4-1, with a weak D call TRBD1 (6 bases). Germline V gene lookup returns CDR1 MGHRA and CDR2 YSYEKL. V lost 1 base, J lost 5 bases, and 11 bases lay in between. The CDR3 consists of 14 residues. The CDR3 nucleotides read TGCGCCAGCAGCCAAGTGGGGGCACGGGAGACCCAGTACTTC. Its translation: CASSQVGARETQYF.

CDR3 sequence: CSARDMTSSYNSPLHF. The CDR3 bases are TGCAGTGCTAGAGATATGACGAGCTCCTATAATTCACCCCTCCACTTT. V gene TRBV20-1 combines with J gene TRBJ1-6; D not certain. This CDR3 has 16 amino acids. The V gene's germline CDR1 is DFQATT and CDR2 SNEGSKA (reference sequence). V was clipped by 0 bases and J by 0 bases, with 9 bases between them.

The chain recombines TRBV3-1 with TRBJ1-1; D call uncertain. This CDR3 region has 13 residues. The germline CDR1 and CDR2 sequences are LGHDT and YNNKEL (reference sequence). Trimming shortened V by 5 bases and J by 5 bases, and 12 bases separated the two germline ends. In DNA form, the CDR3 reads TGTGCCAGCAGCTTCCCGACGGGTACTGAAGCTTTCTTT. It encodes CASSFPTGTEAFF. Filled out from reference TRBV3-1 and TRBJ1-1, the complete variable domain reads DTAVSQTPKYLVTQMGNDKSIKCEQNLGHDTMYWYKQDSKKFLKIMFSYNNKELIINETVPNRFSPKSPDKAHLNLHINSLELGDSAVYFCASSFPTGTEAFFGQGTRLTVV.

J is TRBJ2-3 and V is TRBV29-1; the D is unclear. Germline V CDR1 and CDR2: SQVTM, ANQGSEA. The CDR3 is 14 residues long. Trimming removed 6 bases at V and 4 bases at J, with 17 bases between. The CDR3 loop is CSVVVVTRPDTQYF. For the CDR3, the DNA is TGCAGCGTGGTGGTAGTTACCCGGCCAGATACGCAGTATTTT.

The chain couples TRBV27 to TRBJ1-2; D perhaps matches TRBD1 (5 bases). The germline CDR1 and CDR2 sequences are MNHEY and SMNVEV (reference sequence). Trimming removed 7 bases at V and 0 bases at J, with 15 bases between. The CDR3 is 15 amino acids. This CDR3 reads CASTPTWGPNYGYTF. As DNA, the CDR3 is TGTGCCAGCACCCCTACTTGGGGACCTAACTATGGCTACACCTTC.

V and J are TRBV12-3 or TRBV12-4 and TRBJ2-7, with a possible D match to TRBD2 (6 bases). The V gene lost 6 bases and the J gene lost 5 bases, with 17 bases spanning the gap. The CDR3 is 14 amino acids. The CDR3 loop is CASSLEGPRDEQYF. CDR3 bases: TGTGCCAGCAGCCTGGAGGGCCCTCGGGACGAGCAGTACTTC.

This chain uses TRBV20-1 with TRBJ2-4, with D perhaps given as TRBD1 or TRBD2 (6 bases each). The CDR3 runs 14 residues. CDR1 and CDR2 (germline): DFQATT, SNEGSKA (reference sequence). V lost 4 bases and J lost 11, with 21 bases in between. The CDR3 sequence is CSANPYLGGIVQYF. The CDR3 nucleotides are TGCAGTGCTAACCCCTACCTGGGGGGCATCGTTCAGTACTTC.

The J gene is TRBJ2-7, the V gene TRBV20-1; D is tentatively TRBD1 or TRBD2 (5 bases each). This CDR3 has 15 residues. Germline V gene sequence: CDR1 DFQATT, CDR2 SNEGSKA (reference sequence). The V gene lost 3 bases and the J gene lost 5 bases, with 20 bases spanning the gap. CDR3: CSASRDQTLIDEQYF. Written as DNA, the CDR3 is TGCAGTGCTAGCCGGGACCAAACCCTCATCGACGAGCAGTACTTC.